The source of this TCR beta chain is a study of tissue T cells after allogeneic stem cell transplantation. Germline trimming cut 5 bases from V and 7 bases from J; bases unmatched to any gene: 8. Germline V gene lookup returns CDR1 GTSNPN and CDR2 SVGIG (reference sequence). The CDR3 length is 14 residues. Generated by immunoSEQ multiplex PCR, the TCRdb table keeps only in-frame clones and is missing some. The data hold roughly 3,500 clones, with approximately 70% observed a single time. This clone is labeled large (0.1 to 1%). The TCR was taken from a male donor aged 60 or older with lung cancer. Sequencing was performed on tissue from the right colon, taken at autopsy. This chain links TRBV30 with TRBJ1-6, with 7 bases lining up with TRBD1. The CDR3 DNA sequence: TGTGCCTGGGGTGGGCAGGGGGAGAATTCACCCCTCCACTTT. Translating gives CAWGGQGENSPLHF. Variable domain in full (rest from reference TRBV30 and TRBJ1-6): SQTIHQWPATLVQPVGSPLSLECTVEGTSNPNLYWYRQAAGRGLQLLFYSVGIGQISSEVPQNLSASRPQDRQFILSSKKLLLSDSGFYLCAWGGQGENSPLHFGNGTRLTVT.